This T cell receptor (beta chain) was retrieved from a study of graft-versus-host responses after intestinal transplantation. In the study overall: Anti-thymocyte globulin induction preceded about 3 years of tacrolimus and steroid maintenance in all recipients.

The method was immunoSEQ multiplex PCR; TCRdb's version includes in-frame clones alone and lacks a portion of them. The sample has under 90,000 clones, around 91% seen once; the top ten hold less than 5%. V was cut by 4 bases and J by 7 bases, with 8 bases left in between. CDR1 SGHAT and CDR2 FQNNGV come from the germline V gene. This CDR3 is 12 amino acids long. Comments on this clone: The antigen is not known.

This specimen was unstimulated CD8+ T cells sorted from spleen or lymph node cells, taken before transplant. The chain carries TRBV11-2 and TRBJ2-1, with no clear D. The receptor was isolated from a human donor who was the organ donor for an intestinal transplant. The CDR3 DNA reads as TGTGCCAGCAGCTCCACTTGGAATGAGCAGTTCTTC. Protein sequence: CASSSTWNEQFF. Using reference TRBV11-2 and TRBJ2-1 for the parts outside the CDR3, the full variable domain is EAGVAQSPRYKIIEKRQSVAFWCNPISGHATLYWYQQILGQGPKLLIQFQNNGVVDDSQLPKDRFSAERLKGVDSTLKIQPAKLEDSAVYLCASSSTWNEQFFGPGTRLTVL.